The 5 T cell receptor beta chains in this list originate from one sample, sequenced in a study of human T cells and chemical hapten exposure. A single record per CDR3 protein comes from TCRdb applying MiXCR to the RACE reads. This sample has roughly 98,000 distinct CDR3 sequences, with roughly 12% found just once. Stated time point: patch test 1, 2 weeks after DPC sensitization. Noted treatment: therapeutic diphenylcyclopropenone sensitization with weekly scalp DPC. The sequences come from whole blood, collected in connection with sensitization to the hapten diphenylcyclopropenone (DPC). These receptors originate from a middle-aged woman with alopecia areata. Some clones in this sample may be carry-over from other donors' samples.

This clonotype was recorded at least ten times. This chain uses TRBV28 with TRBJ1-2; D might be TRBD1 (6 bases). Trimming pared 3 bases from V and 7 bases from J, leaving 12 bases between. Germline CDR1 reads MDHEN; CDR2 reads SYDVKM. This CDR3 is 13 amino acids long. This CDR3 reads CASSFVQGSGYTF. As DNA, the CDR3 is TGTGCCAGCAGTTTTGTACAGGGTAGTGGCTACACCTTC.

This clonotype was counted only a few times. The rearrangement links TRBV7-2 to TRBJ2-2; TRBD1 agrees at 9 bases. After removal of 3 bases from V and 0 bases from J, the junction contained 8 bases not matched to a gene. CDR3 length: 18 residues. Germline V gene sequence: CDR1 SGHTA, CDR2 FQGNSA. The CDR3 reads CASSFFGTGSANTGELFF. The CDR3 DNA reads as TGTGCCAGCAGCTTTTTCGGGACAGGGAGCGCGAACACCGGGGAGCTGTTTTTT.

This clonotype was seen ten or more times. One end of the junction fails to match germline, which may point to a read error. The chain is built from TRBV7-7 and TRBJ2-1; D may match TRBD1 or TRBD2 (5 bases each). The germline gives CDR1 SSHAT, CDR2 FNYEAQ (reference sequence). The CDR3 totals 13 residues. The DNA of the CDR3 is TGTGCTAGCAGCTTAGTTTGGGACGGTGAGCAGTTCTTC. Its translation: CASSLVWDGEQFF.

This clonotype has a count of ten or more. The chain is built from TRBV4-2 and TRBJ2-2; 9 bases are a match to TRBD2. The junction had 23 bases not matched to a gene; V was cut back by 3 bases and J by 3 bases. The germline V gene has CDR1 LGHNA and CDR2 YNFKEQ. This CDR3 has 22 residues. CDR3 protein: CASSHATGVPAQRGADTGELFF. CDR3 DNA sequence: TGTGCCAGCAGCCATGCCACTGGCGTGCCCGCTCAGCGGGGGGCCGACACCGGGGAGCTGTTTTTT.

This clonotype occurred a few times. The rearrangement uses TRBV24-1 and TRBJ2-2; D not resolved. In germline, CDR1 is KGHDR, CDR2 SFDVKD. V shed 8 bases and J shed 6 bases, with 0 bases lying between them. CDR3 length: 9 residues. The CDR3 DNA sequence: TGTGCCACCACCGGGGAGCTGTTTTTT. Translating it yields CATTGELFF.